One and the same sample provided the 27 T cell receptor beta chains below, sequenced in a study of blood T cells in healthy people across ages. The second PCR ran about 6 to 12 cycles with a sample-barcoded 5' primer and J-beta primers. From the 5' RACE reads, TCRdb called clonotypes with MiXCR, one entry per CDR3 protein. This table has 1.5 million to 2 million distinct CDR3 sequences, roughly two fifths appearing once. Sequencing was done on a sample of blood. The receptor source for this set is a human donor in good health.

This clonotype was picked up a small number of times. This may be a read error, as it is one base from a much larger clone. The rearrangement uses TRBV7-9 and TRBJ1-2; possibly TRBD1 for D (6 bases). Germline values: CDR1 SEHNR, CDR2 FQNEAQ (reference sequence). Trimming removed 4 bases at V and 3 bases at J, with 9 bases between. CDR3 length equals 13 residues. The CDR3: CASSSPGDYGYTF. For the CDR3, the DNA is TGTGCCAGCAGCTCCCCAGGGGACTATGGCTACACCTTC.

This clonotype was counted at least ten times. The chain carries TRBV29-1 and TRBJ2-7; the D gene is possibly TRBD2 (6 bases). Trimming took off 6 bases at V and 0 bases at J, with 12 bases between the two ends. The germline CDR1 and CDR2 sequences are SQVTM and ANQGSEA. The length of the CDR3 is 13 residues. CDR3 coding DNA: TGCAGCGTGCGGGACTCAAGCTCCTACGAGCAGTACTTC. Encoded protein: CSVRDSSSYEQYF.

This clonotype was found a few times. V usage is TRBV6-2 or TRBV6-3 and J usage is TRBJ2-5; D not resolved. CDR3 length equals 14 residues. Trimming stripped 8 bases from V and 0 bases from J, with 13 bases between. Germline lookup yields CDR1 MNHEY and CDR2 SVGEGT. CDR3 region: CASVTRSYQETQYF. The CDR3 region has the DNA TGTGCCAGCGTTACGAGGAGCTACCAAGAGACCCAGTACTTC.

The chain couples TRBV20-1 to TRBJ1-4; D is uncertain. Trimming removed 1 base from V and 1 base from J, with 7 bases in between. Germline loops: CDR1 DFQATT, CDR2 SNEGSKA (reference sequence). This CDR3 region has 14 residues. CDR3 bases: TGCAGTGCTAGAGTAAGGGAAACTAATGAAAAACTGTTTTTT. Amino acids: CSARVRETNEKLFF.

V gene TRBV12-3 or TRBV12-4 combines with J gene TRBJ1-1; D is ambiguous. Trimming cost V 2 bases and J 6 bases, with 10 bases left between them. The CDR3 is 13 residues long. The CDR3 is CASSLLAGSEAFF. In DNA, the CDR3 is TGTGCCAGCAGTTTATTGGCTGGCTCTGAAGCTTTCTTT.

This clonotype was picked up one time. V and J are TRBV7-2 and TRBJ2-7; possible D gene TRBD2, 5 bases. The CDR3 loop spans 16 amino acids. Germline CDR1 is SGHTA and CDR2 is FQGNSA. V lost 1 base and J 0 bases, leaving 13 bases between the germline ends. The CDR3 reads CASSLDGGLSSYEQYF. Written as DNA, the CDR3 is TGTGCCAGCAGCTTAGACGGCGGACTTTCCTCCTACGAGCAGTACTTC. Supplemented by reference TRBV7-2 and TRBJ2-7, the full variable domain reads GAGVSQSPSNKVTEKGKDVELRCDPISGHTALYWYRQSLGQGLEFLIYFQGNSAPDKSGLPSDRFSAERTGGSVSTLTIQRTQQEDSAVYLCASSLDGGLSSYEQYFGPGTRLTVT.

Regarding this clonotype: A clone one base away is much larger, so this may be a read error. The chain recombines TRBV4-3 with TRBJ2-4; D perhaps matches TRBD2 (5 bases). This CDR3 is built from 16 residues. Germline-derived CDR1 and CDR2 are LGHNA and YSLEER. CDR3 in amino acids: CAGSQEFRDTWNIQYF. The CDR3 region has the DNA TGCGCCGGCAGCCAAGAGTTTCGGGATACTTGGAACATTCAGTACTTC.

In this sample, this clonotype turned up a few times. The chain has TRBV11-3 and TRBJ2-7, with a tentative D call TRBD2 (6 bases). The CDR3 length is 15 residues. Germline assignment: CDR1 SGHNT and CDR2 YENEEA. Trimming stripped 5 bases from V and 3 bases from J, with 17 bases between. This CDR3 is CASSPTRDGGYEQYF. CDR3 bases: TGTGCCAGCAGCCCGACAAGGGACGGGGGCTACGAGCAGTACTTC.

This clonotype showed up just a few times. The chain carries TRBV7-9 and TRBJ2-3; TRBD2 matches 8 bases. Germline values: CDR1 SEHNR, CDR2 FQNEAQ (reference sequence). CDR3 length: 17 amino acids. V lost 5 bases to trimming and J lost 2 bases; unmatched junction nucleotides: 12. CDR3 coding DNA: TGTGCCAGCAGCCTCGGGAGGGGTCGCCAATACACAGATACGCAGTATTTT. Its protein product is CASSLGRGRQYTDTQYF.

The V and J genes are TRBV11-1 and TRBJ2-1, with D uncertain. The end of the DNA fits TRBJ2-7 better, so the J call may be wrong. The CDR3 extends over 16 amino acids. The germline V gene encodes CDR1 SGHAT and CDR2 FQDESV (reference sequence). In DNA, the CDR3 is TGTGCCAGCAGCTTAAGTTTGGTCCCGGGCGAAAACGAGCAGTACTTC. Its translation is CASSLSLVPGENEQYF.

This clonotype was counted a few times. The J gene is TRBJ1-1, the V gene TRBV12-3 or TRBV12-4; D is unclear. Trimming took off 3 bases at V and 11 bases at J, with 10 bases between the two ends. This CDR3 has 11 amino acids. Here the CDR3 reads CASSLGIGAFF. Written as DNA, the CDR3 is TGTGCCAGCAGTTTGGGGATAGGGGCTTTCTTT.

This clonotype was recorded only once. The CDR3 sequence is CSAINRLAGYNEQFF. As DNA, the CDR3 is TGCAGTGCTATAAACCGACTAGCGGGGTACAATGAGCAGTTCTTC. V usage is TRBV20-1 and J usage is TRBJ2-1; TRBD2 matches 11 bases. This CDR3 has 15 residues. Trimming removed 4 bases from V and 4 bases from J; junction bases left unmatched: 6. Germline assignment: CDR1 DFQATT and CDR2 SNEGSKA (reference sequence).

The table lists this clonotype with a count of one. CDR3 DNA sequence: TGTGCCAGCAAAGGGGACACAACTTATAGCAATCAGCCCCAGCATTTT. Translation: CASKGDTTYSNQPQHF. This chain joins TRBV3-1 and TRBJ1-5; D perhaps matches TRBD1 (6 bases). The CDR3 loop spans 16 amino acids. Germline CDR1 is LGHDT and CDR2 is YNNKEL (reference sequence). V was shortened by 7 bases and J by 0 bases, with 16 bases between the two germline ends.

The V gene is TRBV28, the J gene TRBJ2-4, with a possible D match to TRBD1 (5 bases). The J call is in doubt because the DNA end fits TRBJ2-7 better. CDR1 MDHEN and CDR2 SYDVKM come from the germline V gene. The CDR3 runs 12 residues. CDR3 in amino acids: CASSFRVDEQYF. DNA for the CDR3: TGTGCCAGCAGTTTCAGGGTAGACGAGCAGTACTTC.

The V call is TRBV12-3 or TRBV12-4, the J call TRBJ1-2; D not certain. V lost 5 bases to trimming and J lost 8 bases, with 15 bases between them. This CDR3 comprises 13 residues. The CDR3 sequence is CASSAPEVEGYTF. The DNA of the CDR3 is TGTGCCAGCAGTGCTCCCGAGGTGGAGGGCTACACCTTC.

This sequence joins TRBV29-1 and TRBJ1-2, with D unresolved. This CDR3 comprises 12 residues. Trimming removed 6 bases from V and 0 bases from J, with 8 bases in between. Per germline, CDR1 SQVTM and CDR2 ANQGSEA. This CDR3 reads CSVRSANYGYTF. The CDR3 bases are TGCAGCGTACGTTCAGCTAACTATGGCTACACCTTC.

This chain joins TRBV14 and TRBJ1-2, with D uncertain. Germline values: CDR1 SGHDN, CDR2 FVKESK. V lost 1 base, J lost 7 bases, and 10 bases lay in between. The CDR3 has 13 residues. CDR3: CASSQASSSGYTF. CDR3 in DNA: TGTGCCAGCAGCCAAGCGTCCTCCTCTGGCTACACCTTC.

The chain is built from TRBV20-1 and TRBJ2-3; no clear D gene. V lost 3 bases and J 2 bases, leaving 12 bases between the germline ends. The germline V gene has CDR1 DFQATT and CDR2 SNEGSKA (reference sequence). CDR3 length: 14 residues. CDR3 protein: CSASGRIATDTQYF. CDR3 nucleotides: TGCAGTGCTAGCGGGCGGATCGCCACAGATACGCAGTATTTT.

This clonotype was detected a few times. The chain has TRBV7-3 and TRBJ2-1; D is unresolved. The CDR3 consists of 16 residues. V lost 1 base and J 5 bases, leaving 15 bases between the germline ends. Germline CDR1 SGHTA, CDR2 FQGTGA. For the CDR3, the DNA is TGTGCCAGCAGCTTAAATGGGCAATTGACAAACAATGAGCAGTTCTTC. This translates into CASSLNGQLTNNEQFF.

This clonotype was recorded many times. The V gene is TRBV29-1, the J gene TRBJ2-1; 11 nucleotides line up with TRBD2. The germline V gene encodes CDR1 SQVTM and CDR2 ANQGSEA. With V trimmed by 5 bases and J by 9 bases, 6 bases remained unmatched. The CDR3 runs 13 residues. The CDR3 here is CSVTSGRSGEQFF. In nucleotides, the CDR3 is TGCAGCGTTACTAGCGGGAGATCAGGTGAGCAGTTCTTC.

This sequence joins TRBV11-3 and TRBJ2-3; D unresolved. Trimming pared 0 bases from V and 6 bases from J, leaving 10 bases between. This CDR3 region has 14 residues. Germline V gene lookup returns CDR1 SGHNT and CDR2 YENEEA. This CDR3 reads CASSLDSDRDTQYF. The CDR3 DNA reads TGTGCCAGCAGCTTAGATTCCGACCGGGATACGCAGTATTTT.

The chain combines TRBV7-9 with TRBJ1-2; D is possibly TRBD1 (6 bases). V was shortened by 5 bases and J by 6 bases, with 16 bases between the two germline ends. CDR1 is SEHNR and CDR2 is FQNEAQ in the germline V gene (reference sequence). The CDR3 is 14 amino acids. The CDR3 reads CASSLPGGSHGYTF. CDR3 sequence (DNA): TGTGCCAGCAGCCTCCCCGGGGGCTCCCATGGCTACACCTTC.

The rearrangement joins TRBV6-6 to TRBJ2-7; D is uncertain. V was cut by 3 bases and J by 6 bases, with 15 bases left in between. This CDR3 contains 14 residues. Looked up from germline, CDR1 is MNHNY and CDR2 is SVGAGI (reference sequence). CDR3 sequence: CASSYLGSTCEQYF. CDR3 coding DNA: TGTGCCAGCAGTTATCTAGGTAGCACCTGCGAGCAGTACTTC.

V gene TRBV12-3 or TRBV12-4 combines with J gene TRBJ2-7, with no clear D. Trimming left V 3 bases short and J 3 bases short, with 12 bases between. The CDR3 totals 14 residues. In DNA form, the CDR3 reads TGTGCCAGCAGTTTTTCCGTGGGATACTACGAGCAGTACTTC. This translates into CASSFSVGYYEQYF.

This clonotype was seen a few times. The chain links TRBV2 to TRBJ2-7; no clear D. The germline V and J ends were trimmed by 4 bases and 1 base, with 14 bases remaining between them. The CDR3 has 15 residues. Germline CDR1 is SNHLY and CDR2 is FYNNEI. The CDR3 protein is CASSVLGQSSYEQYF. The CDR3 nucleotides are TGTGCCAGCAGTGTTTTAGGGCAGTCTTCCTACGAGCAGTACTTC.

The V call is TRBV12-3 or TRBV12-4, the J call TRBJ1-5, with D possibly TRBD1 on 5 matching bases. The CDR3 spans 11 residues. V lost 3 bases and J 10 bases, leaving 7 bases between the germline ends. The CDR3 bases are TGTGCCAGCAGTTTTCGGGGCCCCCAGCATTTT. Protein: CASSFRGPQHF.

The chain employs TRBV5-1 and TRBJ2-1; tentative D call: TRBD2 (6 bases). The CDR3 is made up of 16 amino acids. In germline, CDR1 is SGHRS, CDR2 YFSETQ. V shed 0 bases and J shed 10 bases, with 20 bases lying between them. The CDR3: CASSLGPSGKGGEQFF. The CDR3 bases are TGCGCCAGCAGCTTGGGGCCGTCAGGGAAGGGAGGCGAGCAGTTCTTC. The full variable domain, rest sourced from reference TRBV5-1 and TRBJ2-1, is KAGVTQTPRYLIKTRGQQVTLSCSPISGHRSVSWYQQTPGQGLQFLFEYFSETQRNKGNFPGRFSGRQFSNSRSEMNVSTLELGDSALYLCASSLGPSGKGGEQFFGPGTRLTVL.